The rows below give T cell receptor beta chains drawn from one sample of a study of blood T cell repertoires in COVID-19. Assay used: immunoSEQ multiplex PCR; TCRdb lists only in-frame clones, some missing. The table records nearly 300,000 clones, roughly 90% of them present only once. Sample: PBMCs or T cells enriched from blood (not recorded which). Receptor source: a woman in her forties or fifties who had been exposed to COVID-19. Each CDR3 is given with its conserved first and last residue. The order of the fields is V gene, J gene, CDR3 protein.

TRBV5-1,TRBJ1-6,CASSLGDRGNSPLHF
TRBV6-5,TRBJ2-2,CASSRDRVTGELFF
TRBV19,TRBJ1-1,CASSRVRNTEAFF
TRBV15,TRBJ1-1,CATSRRGPNTEAFF
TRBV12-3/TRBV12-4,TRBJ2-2,CASTLNTGELFF
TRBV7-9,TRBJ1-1,CASSLDRGVTEAFF
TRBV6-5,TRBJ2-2,CASSRRQPNTGELFF
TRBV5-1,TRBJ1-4,CASSFAGGYEKLFF
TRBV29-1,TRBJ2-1,CSVTGVEQFF
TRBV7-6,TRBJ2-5,CASSLALRGETQYF
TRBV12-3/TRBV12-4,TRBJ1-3,CASSPLEVDTIYF
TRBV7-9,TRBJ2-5,CASSPREGIRETQYF
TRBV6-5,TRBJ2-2,CASGTGQHTGELFF
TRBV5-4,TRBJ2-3,CASSDNVGASTDTQYF
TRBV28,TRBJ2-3,CASSPSQAVSTDTQYF
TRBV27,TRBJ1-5,CASSLQGSGRYSNQPQHF
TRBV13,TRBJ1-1,CASSSRTGGGSTEAFF
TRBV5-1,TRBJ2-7,CASSLQGGRSYEQYF
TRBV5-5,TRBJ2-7,CASRTSAGGSTYEQYF
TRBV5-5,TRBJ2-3,CASSLDRVTDTQYF
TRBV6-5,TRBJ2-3,CASRPGGGFTDTQYF
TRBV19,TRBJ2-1,CASGEAPFF
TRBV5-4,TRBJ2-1,CASIGQGWFDEQFF
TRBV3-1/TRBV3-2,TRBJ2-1,CASSQGGGGYEQFF
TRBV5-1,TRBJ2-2,CASSLAGTNANTGELFF
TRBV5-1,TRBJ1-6,CASSATGISPLHF
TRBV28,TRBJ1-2,CASSLLGGRNYGYTF
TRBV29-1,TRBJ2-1,CSVPGDSYNEQFF
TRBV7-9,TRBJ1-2,CASSLDGGYGYTF
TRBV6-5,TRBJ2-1,CASSYVTGNEQFF
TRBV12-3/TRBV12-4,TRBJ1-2,CASSLGGHLGYTF
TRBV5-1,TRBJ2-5,CASSFRGALQETQYF
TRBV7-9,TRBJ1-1,CASSSRTGGTEAFF
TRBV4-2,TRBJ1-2,CASSQDTQGDYGYTF
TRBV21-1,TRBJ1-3,CASSKGRGRGVSGNTIYF
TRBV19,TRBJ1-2,CASSMREANYGYTF
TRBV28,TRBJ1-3,CASSQRGTGNTIYF
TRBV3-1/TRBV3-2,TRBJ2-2,CASSPGTSGLTGELFF
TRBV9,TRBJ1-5,CASSAPYQPQHF
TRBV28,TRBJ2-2,CASSLLSIGQGHGELFF
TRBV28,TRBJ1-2,CASSLFGYYGYTF
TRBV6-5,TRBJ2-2,CASSQTVTNTGELFF
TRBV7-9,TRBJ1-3,CASQPFEGNTIYF
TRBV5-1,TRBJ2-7,CASSLFPAGWDREVAEQYF
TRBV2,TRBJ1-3,CASSEARGGLTGNTIYF
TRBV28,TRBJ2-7,CASITAGTAPYEQYF
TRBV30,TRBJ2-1,CAWSILQGAILF
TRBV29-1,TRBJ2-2,CSGLNTGELFF
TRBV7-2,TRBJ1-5,CASSRKGAIEQPQHF
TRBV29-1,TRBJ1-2,CSVVGGIYGYTF
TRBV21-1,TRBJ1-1,CASSGRETLGAFF
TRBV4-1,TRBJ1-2,CASSLGQGNYGYTF
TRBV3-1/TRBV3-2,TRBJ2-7,CASSSTDRSSYEQYF
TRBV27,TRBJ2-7,CASMGAREQYF
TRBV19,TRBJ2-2,CASSIGGNPGELFF
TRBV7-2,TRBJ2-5,CASSLPGLQETQYF
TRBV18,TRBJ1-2,CASSLDRGPGGYTF
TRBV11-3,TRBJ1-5,CASSLVFPGRNSNQPQHF
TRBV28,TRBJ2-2,CASRKTATPHLFF
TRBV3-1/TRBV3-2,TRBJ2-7,CASSPSLAGEYEQYF